The following is a TCR beta chain sequence with its context. As handled by the study authors: From reference gene primer amplification, estimates of nucleated cell counts were derived. Only in-frame clones appear in the TCRdb table, and some are missing; sequencing was by immunoSEQ multiplex PCR. V, J and clone size are taken as reported in that table, and D and trimming were inferred from the DNA itself. Here the sample spans 100,000 to 150,000 clones, approximately 85% being singletons. The data are from a study of blood T cell repertoires in COVID-19. Study in general: There were acute and convalescent COVID-19 samples, and they came from the United States, Italy and Spain.

Germline CDR1 and CDR2: SQVTM and ANQGSEA. Trimming took off 2 bases at V and 6 bases at J, with 13 bases between the two ends. The CDR3 totals 13 residues. This sequence was found in a woman older than 75 with COVID-19, enrolled during active disease. Sequencing was carried out using peripheral blood. The chain uses TRBV29-1 and TRBJ1-2; possibly TRBD1 for D (6 bases). The CDR3 region is CSVENRVEDGYTF. CDR3 DNA sequence: TGCAGCGTTGAAAACAGGGTGGAGGATGGCTACACCTTC.